This TCR beta chain was retrieved from a study of PD-L1 blockade in urothelial cancer (TCRdb year 2017). Broadly, across the study: Therapy was started at some point between 2013 and 2015 for all patients, and atezolizumab 1,200 mg was administered intravenously every 3 weeks. About 90% of the roughly 29 patients were identified as males with urothelial cancer of bladder origin, and a prior smoking history was reported by 18 of 29 patients. An ECOG performance status of 0 or 1 was recorded for the patients, and 0 to 3 prior chemotherapy regimens had been received by the patients. Blood samples were analyzed 3 weeks after the start of treatment (second dose) and 6 weeks after the start of treatment. Blood samples yielded a median of around 140,000 T cells and around 83,000 unique TCRs, with median clonality approximately 0.08. An exploratory multi-omic analysis was conducted of the somatic, immune and clinical correlates of response to PD-L1 blockade with atezolizumab in urothelial cancer. Pretreatment tumor samples, along with matched peripheral blood collected serially before and after atezolizumab treatment, underwent TCR sequencing. Durable clinical benefit was defined as progression-free survival longer than 6 months, and TCR features were also tested against progression-free and overall survival. In the same patients, whole exome sequencing and RNA sequencing of pretreatment tumors were performed in addition to TCR sequencing. Roughly ten patients achieved durable clinical benefit and approximately 20 did not. Under 30 patients had pretreatment blood TCR-seq, about 24 had at least one posttreatment blood collection, and about 24 had tumor TCR-seq.

To estimate absolute template abundance from read counts, synthetic TCR analog templates were spiked into each PCR. The immunoSEQ assay was used to amplify TCRbeta CDR3 regions from genomic DNA with bias-controlled V and J gene primers. Sequencing of rearranged TCRbeta segments was performed at approximately 20X coverage. The original pipeline was this. Clustering was used to correct sequencing errors, and CDR3s were annotated against IMGT so that V, D and J genes could be assigned. Downstream analyses used only productive TCRbeta rearrangements and left out out-of-frame or stop-codon sequences. To compute clonality, Shannon entropy was normalized by the log of the number of unique productive sequences and then subtracted from one. Fisher's exact test with Benjamini-Hochberg correction, using a cutoff of adjusted p below 0.01, was how clones that differed between time points or between blood and tumor were identified. TCRdb retrieved this table from immuneACCESS and kept in-frame rearrangements only. Not all clones are present; in checked studies, unresolved V genes account for under half, and no reason is known for the remainder. That table furnishes V, J and clone size, whereas the DNA furnished D and trimming. The table for this sample lists just under 40,000 clones; 85% to 90% of them were counted only once. Together, the top ten hold about 2% of the sample.

On this clone itself: What this receptor recognizes is not known. It has no much larger one-base neighbor in the sample; base qualities were not kept.

Its CDR3 holds 15 amino acids, cysteine through phenylalanine. Only the CDR3 part of the read is kept: 45 bases, read in frame from the first base. CDR1 SGHRS and CDR2 YFSETQ are derived from the germline V gene. The trim is 2 bases for V and 3 bases for J, with a gap of 12 bases between the germline ends. A cohort of 30 or so patients with locally advanced or metastatic urothelial carcinoma, treated at Memorial Sloan Kettering on a trial protocol, was included. Peripheral blood mononuclear cells were collected pretreatment and during treatment, with between 1 and 8 total time points per patient. The Qiagen DNeasy Blood extraction kit was used to purify genomic DNA from total PBMCs and tumor samples. PBMCs were collected pretreatment and during treatment, and were isolated and stored as previously described. Summary of the overall study and its limitations: Because the sample size was small (n ≈ 30) and many exploratory analyses were performed, the results are intended to be hypothesis-generating. Greater expansion of tumor-associated TCR clones in peripheral blood 3 weeks after the start of treatment was observed in patients with durable benefit (n of about 20, p = 0.022). Improved progression-free and overall survival was found to be associated with pretreatment peripheral blood TCR clonality below the median.

The V gene is TRBV5-1 and the J gene is TRBJ2-1, with the D gene too uncertain to name. The material sequenced was PBMCs, taken around atezolizumab (anti-PD-L1) treatment. This TCR derives from a man between 60 and 70 years old with urothelial cancer. The DNA sequence is as follows: TGCGCCAGCAGCTTATCTAGTCTTGGCTACAATGAGCAGTTCTTC. Protein translation: CASSLSSLGYNEQFF.